The 2 T cell receptor beta chains given below trace back to one sample, sequenced in a study of OX40 agonist ivuxolimab in advanced cancers. Preparation of the library involved the immunoSEQ multiplex PCR assay. TCRdb provides this immuneACCESS table in a form limited to in-frame rearrangements. Some clones are lacking; in checked studies, under half of them reflect an unresolved V gene, and why the rest are absent is not known. Here the sample has about 66,000 clones; roughly four fifths occur a single time. The ten largest clonotypes hold 2.5% of the sample. The specimen comprised CD4+ or CD8+ T cells sorted from blood, sampled in a trial of the OX40 agonist ivuxolimab. Receptors were obtained from an adult with an advanced solid tumor such as melanoma, head and neck, liver or kidney cancer.

The rearrangement links TRBV19 to TRBJ2-6; 10 bases map to TRBD2. This CDR3 spans 19 amino acids. V was pared by 2 bases and J by 0 bases, with 7 bases of the junction left unmatched. Germline lookup yields CDR1 LNHDA and CDR2 SQIVND (reference sequence). CDR3 residues: CASSITLAGTSSGANVLTF. As DNA, the CDR3 is TGTGCCAGTAGTATAACACTAGCGGGGACAAGCTCTGGGGCCAACGTCCTGACTTTC.

Concerning this clone: This probably arose from a read error, given a far larger clone one base away. This chain uses TRBV19 with TRBJ1-5, with D unresolved. The J call may be in error: the DNA end matches TRBJ2-3 better. The germline V gene has CDR1 LNHDA and CDR2 SQIVND (reference sequence). The CDR3 extends over 15 amino acids. This CDR3 is CASSISPDSNQPQYF. CDR3 nucleotides: TGTGCCAGTAGTATTAGCCCCGATAGCAATCAGCCCCAGTATTTT.